This T cell receptor (beta chain) was sequenced during a study of cytomegalovirus exposure and HLA in healthy donors. General observations from the study: Immune exposure data for these donors was limited to CMV serostatus. Several V segments, TRBV6-2 and TRBV6-3 among them, could not be told apart and were dropped.

With 60 Vbeta and 13 Jbeta primers, the PCR was carried out. Profiled with immunoSEQ multiplex PCR; TCRdb holds only in-frame clones, not every one. Among 85,000 to 130,000 clones listed, 75% to 85% were seen once. V was cut by 2 bases and J by 5 bases, with 2 bases left in between. This CDR3 region has 11 residues. Germline V gives CDR1 LNHDA, CDR2 SQIVND (reference sequence). While unrecorded immune exposures were likely, the donors were nominally healthy when sampled. Comments on this clone: Its antigen is unidentified.

The chain has TRBV19 and TRBJ2-3; D unresolved. The specimen sequenced was PBMCs. This clonotype was sampled from a woman aged 45-60 years in good health and CMV-seropositive. The CDR3 sequence is CASSIRDTQYF. The DNA of the CDR3 is TGTGCCAGTAGTATACGAGATACGCAGTATTTT.